One and the same sample provided the 13 T cell receptor beta chains below, sequenced in a study of T cell responses to AZD1222 COVID-19 vaccine. Sequencing was performed with immunoSEQ multiplex PCR; in TCRdb, only in-frame clones are kept and a portion is missing. Here the sample spans over 150,000 clones, around 90% being singletons. Material: peripheral blood, obtained on day 0 of AZD1222 vaccination. The receptors here all came from an adult in good health.

The V gene is TRBV9, the J gene TRBJ2-5, with 11 positions matching TRBD1. V trimming: 4 bases; J trimming: 5 bases; junction bases outside the gene matches: 7. CDR1 SGDLS and CDR2 YYNGEE come from the germline V gene. This CDR3 is 15 amino acids long. CDR3 region: CASSPRTGGAETQYF. CDR3 DNA: TGTGCCAGCAGCCCGAGGACAGGGGGCGCTGAGACCCAGTACTTC.

The genes are TRBV27 and TRBJ1-1; D is uncertain. This CDR3 comprises 15 residues. Germline assignment: CDR1 MNHEY and CDR2 SMNVEV (reference sequence). The V end was cut by 7 bases, the J end by 1 base, with 16 bases between. CDR3 in DNA: TGTGCCAGCACCTCGGGAGGGAGGACGAACACTGAAGCTTTCTTT. Translated: CASTSGGRTNTEAFF.

The chain recombines TRBV30 with TRBJ2-7; TRBD1 matches at 11 bases. The germline V gene encodes CDR1 GTSNPN and CDR2 SVGIG (reference sequence). Losses at the gene ends were 2 bases for V and 6 bases for J; bases not matched to a gene: 9. This CDR3 comprises 15 residues. The CDR3 region has the DNA TGTGCCTGGAGTAAGGGGGGACAGGGGGAAGTCGAGCAGTACTTC. It specifies CAWSKGGQGEVEQYF.

This chain uses TRBV5-1 with TRBJ2-5, with TRBD2 matching 10 bases. J was trimmed by 5 bases and V by 4 bases; bases with no gene match: 11. In germline, CDR1 is SGHRS, CDR2 YFSETQ. The CDR3 has 16 residues. The CDR3 region has the DNA TGCGCCAGCAGCCTAAGGACTAGCGGTCCTCCGGAGACCCAGTACTTC. It translates to CASSLRTSGPPETQYF.

This clone was seen a few times. The genes are TRBV15 and TRBJ2-3; D might be TRBD2 (5 bases). Germline CDR1 reads LNHNV; CDR2 reads YYDKDF (reference sequence). This CDR3 is 15 amino acids long. Trimming pared 3 bases from V and 1 base from J, leaving 11 bases between. CDR3 nucleotides: TGTGCCACCAGCAGTCGTCTGCGGGGCACAGATACGCAGTATTTT. This gives the protein CATSSRLRGTDTQYF. The complete variable domain, with remaining parts taken from reference TRBV15 and TRBJ2-3, reads DAMVIQNPRYQVTQFGKPVTLSCSQTLNHNVMYWYQQKSSQAPKLLFHYYDKDFNNEADTPDNFQSRRPNTSFCFLDIRSPGLGDTAMYLCATSSRLRGTDTQYFGPGTRLTVL.

The genes are TRBV10-2 and TRBJ1-1, with D possibly TRBD1 on 5 matching bases. Deletions cut 6 bases from V and 5 bases from J, with 10 bases between. Germline V gene sequence: CDR1 WSHSY, CDR2 SAAADI. This CDR3 comprises 12 residues. CDR3 amino acids: CASRDEGTEAFF. CDR3 coding DNA: TGCGCCAGCAGGGATGAGGGGACTGAAGCTTTCTTT.

The chain couples TRBV25-1 to TRBJ2-1; no definite D call. Trimming took 4 bases from V and 7 from J, leaving 11 bases between them. The germline gives CDR1 MGHDK, CDR2 SYGVNS. This CDR3 has 13 amino acids. The chain's CDR3 is CASSGAGLNEQFF. The CDR3 DNA follows: TGTGCCAGCAGTGGGGCAGGTTTGAATGAGCAGTTCTTC. The whole variable domain, remainder taken from reference TRBV25-1 and TRBJ2-1, is EADIYQTPRYLVIGTGKKITLECSQTMGHDKMYWYQQDPGMELHLIHYSYGVNSTEKGDLSSESTVSRIRTEHFPLTLESARPSHTSQYLCASSGAGLNEQFFGPGTRLTVL.

The chain recombines TRBV11-3 with TRBJ2-6, with 9 positions matching TRBD1. This CDR3 comprises 18 residues. Germline CDR1 is SGHNT and CDR2 is YENEEA. The junction had 10 bases not matched to a gene; V was cut back by 5 bases and J by 2 bases. The CDR3: CASSPGQGRETGANVLTF. The CDR3, as DNA: TGTGCCAGCAGCCCTGGACAGGGGAGAGAAACTGGGGCCAACGTCCTGACTTTC.

The chain combines TRBV11-3 with TRBJ1-5, with a tentative D call TRBD1 (5 bases). Germline V CDR1 and CDR2: SGHNT, YENEEA. The CDR3 runs to 15 residues. V was pared by 6 bases and J by 0 bases, with 12 bases between. The CDR3, as DNA: TGTGCCAGCAGATTCCAGGGATATAGCAATCAGCCCCAGCATTTT. Amino acid sequence: CASRFQGYSNQPQHF. Drawing the rest from reference TRBV11-3 and TRBJ1-5, the complete variable domain is EAGVVQSPRYKIIEKKQPVAFWCNPISGHNTLYWYLQNLGQGPELLIRYENEEAVDDSQLPKDRFSAERLKGVDSTLKIQPAELGDSAVYLCASRFQGYSNQPQHFGDGTRLSIL.

The V and J genes are TRBV21-1 and TRBJ1-1; the table's D call TRBD1 went unverified against the DNA. TRBV21-1 is an annotated pseudogene. This CDR3 contains 17 residues. The CDR3 nucleotides are TGTGCCAGCAGCAAAGCGCTCGCAGGGGGTATGAACACTGAAGCTTTCTTT. Its translation: CASSKALAGGMNTEAFF.

The chain joins TRBV4-1 to TRBJ1-2, with D possibly matching TRBD1 (6 bases). The CDR3 has 15 amino acids. Trimming took off 1 base at V and 3 bases at J, with 12 bases between the two ends. Per the germline V gene, CDR1 is MGHRA and CDR2 is YSYEKL. CDR3 DNA: TGCGCCAGCAGCCAAGGGGGCAGGGGCGACTATGGCTACACCTTC. It yields the protein CASSQGGRGDYGYTF.

The chain employs TRBV5-4 and TRBJ2-7, with D hard to call. This CDR3 spans 11 amino acids. V lost 4 bases and J 7 bases, leaving 9 bases between the germline ends. CDR1 SGHNT and CDR2 YYREEE come from the germline V gene (reference sequence). The CDR3 region has the DNA TGTGCCAGCAGCAACCCTGGAGAGCAGTACTTC. Residues: CASSNPGEQYF.

V and J are TRBV19 and TRBJ1-2; D is possibly TRBD1 (6 bases). V was cut by 3 bases and J by 4 bases, with 9 bases left in between. This CDR3 has 13 residues. CDR1 is LNHDA, CDR2 SQIVND, per germline (reference sequence). CDR3 protein: CASSIGGGYGYTF. The CDR3 DNA follows: TGTGCCAGTAGTATCGGAGGGGGCTATGGCTACACCTTC.